What follows are 18 T cell receptor beta chains derived from one specimen sequenced in a study of CD8+ T cells in alopecia areata. RNA was isolated and reverse transcribed to cDNA, the sequencing template. Measured with immunoSEQ multiplex PCR; TCRdb has only the in-frame clones, and not every one. The sample has roughly 120,000 clones, less than 45% seen once. Sequencing input: CD4+ T cells sorted from blood. These receptors all stem from a human donor with alopecia areata.

The rearrangement joins TRBV7-2 to TRBJ2-5; 9 nucleotides agree with TRBD2. Germline V gene data show CDR1 as SGHTA and CDR2 as FQGNSA. Trimming cost V 7 bases and J 5 bases; bases outside gene matches: 8. This CDR3 is built from 14 residues. The CDR3 sequence is CASTRGRAGETQYF. CDR3 nucleotides: TGTGCCAGCACTCGCGGGAGGGCAGGGGAGACCCAGTACTTC.

The gene calls are TRBV5-1 and TRBJ2-6; D not certain. The germline V and J ends were trimmed by 1 base and 4 bases, with 9 bases remaining between them. The germline gives CDR1 SGHRS, CDR2 YFSETQ. The CDR3 runs 15 residues. The CDR3 DNA reads as TGCGCCAGCAGCTTGCTCCAGCCCGGGGCCAACGTCCTGACTTTC. Translated, it gives CASSLLQPGANVLTF. Using reference TRBV5-1 and TRBJ2-6 for the parts outside the CDR3, the full variable domain is KAGVTQTPRYLIKTRGQQVTLSCSPISGHRSVSWYQQTPGQGLQFLFEYFSETQRNKGNFPGRFSGRQFSNSRSEMNVSTLELGDSALYLCASSLLQPGANVLTFGAGSRLTVL.

The rearrangement uses TRBV30 and TRBJ1-5; 10 positions match TRBD1. The V gene end was trimmed by 1 base and the J gene end by 7 bases; junction bases not matched to a gene: 4. The CDR3 covers 14 residues. Germline lookup yields CDR1 GTSNPN and CDR2 SVGIG (reference sequence). The CDR3 here is CAWSGGQGVQPQHF. CDR3 coding DNA: TGTGCCTGGAGTGGAGGACAGGGGGTACAGCCCCAGCATTTT.

This chain links TRBV7-2 with TRBJ2-5; TRBD2 aligns across 8 bases. The CDR3 is made up of 15 amino acids. V shed 7 bases, J shed 5 bases, and the junction held 12 bases outside the gene matches. Germline-derived CDR1 and CDR2 are SGHTA and FQGNSA. The CDR3: CASISLTGGLETQYF. The CDR3 bases are TGTGCCAGCATCTCACTAACGGGGGGGCTTGAGACCCAGTACTTC.

This clone has just a few counts. This chain links TRBV14 with TRBJ2-7; D is unclear. With 5 bases removed from V and 2 bases from J, the gap between germline ends came to 13 bases. Germline V lookup: CDR1 SGHDN, CDR2 FVKESK. The CDR3 is 14 residues long. The CDR3 bases are TGTGCCAGCAGCACACGACATGTGACCTACGAGCAGTACTTC. Encoded protein: CASSTRHVTYEQYF.

The genes are TRBV7-2 and TRBJ2-5; 12 bases line up with TRBD2. This CDR3 region has 16 residues. The V gene end was trimmed by 5 bases and the J gene end by 5 bases; junction bases not matched to a gene: 9. Germline CDR1 SGHTA, CDR2 FQGNSA. The CDR3 reads CASSGASGGAGETQYF. The CDR3 DNA reads as TGTGCCAGCAGCGGTGCTAGCGGGGGGGCCGGGGAGACCCAGTACTTC. Filled out from reference TRBV7-2 and TRBJ2-5, the complete variable domain reads GAGVSQSPSNKVTEKGKDVELRCDPISGHTALYWYRQSLGQGLEFLIYFQGNSAPDKSGLPSDRFSAERTGGSVSTLTIQRTQQEDSAVYLCASSGASGGAGETQYFGPGTRLLVL.

The V gene is TRBV29-1, the J gene TRBJ2-7; 11 bases are shared with TRBD1. V lost 7 bases and J lost 9; bases outside the gene matches: 11. CDR3 length equals 13 residues. The germline gives CDR1 SQVTM, CDR2 ANQGSEA. CDR3 in amino acids: CSGRGQGASTQYF. The CDR3 DNA reads as TGCAGCGGTCGAGGACAGGGGGCTTCTACGCAGTACTTC.

This clone has more than one count but fewer than ten. The genes are TRBV5-1 and TRBJ2-1; tentatively, D is TRBD2 (5 bases). Trimming shortened V by 4 bases and J by 3 bases, and 8 bases separated the two germline ends. The CDR3 is made up of 13 amino acids. Germline lookup yields CDR1 SGHRS and CDR2 YFSETQ. The DNA for the CDR3 is TGCGCCAGCAGCCCGGGGTACTACAATGAGCAGTTCTTC. Protein sequence: CASSPGYYNEQFF.

The J gene is TRBJ1-1, the V gene TRBV5-4; possibly TRBD1 for D (5 bases). Trimming stripped 0 bases from V and 1 base from J, with 10 bases between. The CDR3 spans 15 residues. Germline V gives CDR1 SGHNT, CDR2 YYREEE (reference sequence). The CDR3 region has the DNA TGTGCCAGCAGCTTGGATCGACAGACGAACACTGAAGCTTTCTTT. Protein: CASSLDRQTNTEAFF.

This clone came up a few times. CDR3 sequence reads: CATSRDTAVNLIAKNIQYF. The CDR3 region has the DNA TGTGCCACCAGCAGAGATACGGCAGTAAACCTCATAGCCAAAAACATTCAGTACTTC. This sequence joins TRBV15 and TRBJ2-4; D is ambiguous. CDR1 and CDR2 from the germline V gene are LNHNV and YYDKDF (reference sequence). The CDR3 is 19 amino acids. V was clipped by 0 bases and J by 0 bases, with 18 bases between them.

The V call is TRBV6-6, the J call TRBJ2-3; 7 positions agree with TRBD2. This CDR3 has 14 residues. Germline V gene sequence: CDR1 MNHNY, CDR2 SVGAGI (reference sequence). The ends lost 6 bases at V and 2 bases at J; junction bases unmatched: 5. CDR3: CASSASGYTDTQYF. CDR3 nucleotides: TGTGCCAGCAGCGCTAGCGGTTACACAGATACGCAGTATTTT.

This clone was observed a handful of times. This chain connects TRBV30 to TRBJ2-7; TRBD2 might be the D (6 bases). The CDR3 has 13 amino acids. V lost 1 base to trimming and J lost 2 bases, with 9 bases between them. Germline CDR1 GTSNPN, CDR2 SVGIG (reference sequence). CDR3 loop: CAWSAGVTYEQYF. For the CDR3, the DNA is TGTGCCTGGAGTGCGGGGGTTACCTACGAGCAGTACTTC.

CDR3 DNA: TGCAGCGTCGCAGGGGGCGAGGCTAGGGCTAATGAAAAACTGTTTTTT. Protein: CSVAGGEARANEKLFF. V is TRBV29-1 and J is TRBJ1-4, with 8 nucleotides matching TRBD1. In germline, CDR1 is SQVTM, CDR2 ANQGSEA. V dropped 6 bases and J dropped 3; count of bases not matched to a gene: 12. This CDR3 is built from 16 residues.

The gene calls are TRBV7-2 and TRBJ1-1, with D unclear. The CDR3 contains 13 residues. From germline, CDR1 is SGHTA and CDR2 FQGNSA. Trimming shortened V by 3 bases and J by 1 base, and 6 bases separated the two germline ends. In DNA form, the CDR3 reads TGTGCCAGCAGCTTTCAGCAGAACACTGAAGCTTTCTTT. It translates to CASSFQQNTEAFF.

The rearrangement uses TRBV29-1 and TRBJ1-1; D may be TRBD1 (6 bases). Deletions cut 3 bases from V and 1 base from J, with 9 bases between. The CDR3 is made up of 13 amino acids. The germline CDR1 and CDR2 sequences are SQVTM and ANQGSEA. In DNA, the CDR3 is TGCAGCGTTGACAGGGGACAGAACACTGAAGCTTTCTTT. Translated: CSVDRGQNTEAFF.

The chain recombines TRBV30 with TRBJ2-7, with D possibly TRBD1 on 6 matching bases. CDR1 and CDR2 from the germline V gene are GTSNPN and SVGIG (reference sequence). Trimming left V 5 bases short and J 9 bases short, with 14 bases between. The CDR3 has 11 amino acids. Here the CDR3 reads CAWATGFGQYF. In DNA, the CDR3 is TGTGCCTGGGCCACAGGGTTTGGGCAGTACTTC. The full variable domain, rest sourced from reference TRBV30 and TRBJ2-7, is SQTIHQWPATLVQPVGSPLSLECTVEGTSNPNLYWYRQAAGRGLQLLFYSVGIGQISSEVPQNLSASRPQDRQFILSSKKLLLSDSGFYLCAWATGFGQYFGPGTRLTVT.

This clone was observed a few times. Here the CDR3 reads CSVVGGLAAKNIQYF. CDR3 sequence (DNA): TGCAGCGTTGTAGGCGGCCTGGCGGCCAAAAACATTCAGTACTTC. V and J are TRBV29-1 and TRBJ2-4, with unresolved D. V was clipped by 4 bases and J by 1 base, with 14 bases between them. Germline V gives CDR1 SQVTM, CDR2 ANQGSEA. CDR3 size: 15 residues.

The chain couples TRBV23-1 to TRBJ2-3, with D maybe TRBD2 (7 bases). TRBV23-1 is an ORF, with its function uncertain. The CDR3 covers 15 residues. V was clipped by 3 bases and J by 2 bases, with 12 bases between them. The CDR3 spells CASSQRGRDTDTQYF. The CDR3 coding sequence is TGCGCCAGCAGTCAGCGGGGGCGAGACACAGATACGCAGTATTTT.